Sequencing of this T cell receptor beta chain was carried out in a study of T cells in Graves' hyperthyroidism and ophthalmopathy. Study-level results: For ophthalmopathy, model prediction preceded onset by a median roughly 6.2 months. Clonotypes that were expanded in thyroid above 0.001 mostly appeared in blood too.

The V gene end was trimmed by 6 bases and the J gene end by 2 bases; junction bases not matched to a gene: 12. The CDR3 loop spans 16 amino acids. Researchers amplified the TCR beta CDR3 regions from RNA transcripts. The primer set for the first-round RT-PCR of the TCR CDR3 was HTBI. TCRdb re-derived calls from the multiplex PCR reads in MiXCR, one entry per CDR3 protein. Of around 260,000 distinct CDR3 sequences in the sample, 20% to 30% are singletons; the top ten hold over 25%. This clonotype was observed many times. Its matching antigen is unknown. Sequencing used blood. The sequence was collected from a man in his forties with Graves' hyperthyroidism that later progressed to Graves' ophthalmopathy. The chain recombines TRBV12-3 or TRBV12-4 with TRBJ2-5; 7 nucleotides line up with TRBD2. The CDR3 DNA reads TGTGCCAGCAGCCTAGCGAGTCGGGGAGGGCAAGAGACCCAGTACTTC. The encoded protein is CASSLASRGGQETQYF.